The next 12 T cell receptor beta chains were all read from a single sample in a study of CD8+ T cells in alopecia areata. RNA was isolated and reverse transcribed to cDNA, the sequencing template. Assay: immunoSEQ multiplex PCR; the TCRdb copy retains only in-frame clones and omits some. This sample has approximately 42,000 clones, with roughly two thirds found just once. Treatment denoted: oral pan-JAK inhibitor, 5-10 mg twice daily. The specimen was CD8+ T cells sorted from blood, collected at week 4, from a patient treated with tofacitinib. These receptor sequences come from a human donor with alopecia areata.

V gene TRBV7-2 combines with J gene TRBJ2-7, with TRBD2 matching over 10 bases. Trimming cost V 4 bases and J 1 base; bases outside gene matches: 4. The CDR3 consists of 15 residues. Looked up from germline, CDR1 is SGHTA and CDR2 is FQGNSA. CDR3 amino acids: CASSYSGGRSYEQYF. The CDR3 coding sequence is TGTGCCAGCAGCTATAGCGGGGGGAGGTCCTACGAGCAGTACTTC.

V and J are TRBV5-1 and TRBJ2-5; 11 bases map to TRBD1. Germline values: CDR1 SGHRS, CDR2 YFSETQ. The CDR3 runs to 14 residues. The V gene end was trimmed by 7 bases and the J gene end by 6 bases; junction bases not matched to a gene: 8. The CDR3 DNA sequence: TGCGCCAGCGGTGGACAGGGGGCATTTAAGACCCAGTACTTC. Translated, it gives CASGGQGAFKTQYF.

Written as DNA, the CDR3 is TGCAGCGTCCCGGAGAATACGCAGTATTTT. Translated, it gives CSVPENTQYF. The V and J genes are TRBV29-1 and TRBJ2-3; D unresolved. The germline V gene encodes CDR1 SQVTM and CDR2 ANQGSEA. The CDR3 consists of 10 residues. V lost 6 bases and J lost 7, with 8 bases in between.

This clone was seen a handful of times. This chain links TRBV30 with TRBJ2-4; TRBD2 is a possible D gene (5 bases). CDR3 length: 14 amino acids. V shed 1 base and J shed 0 bases, with 7 bases lying between them. Germline V gene lookup returns CDR1 GTSNPN and CDR2 SVGIG (reference sequence). The CDR3 DNA sequence: TGTGCCTGGAGTGCAGCGGTAGCCAAAAACATTCAGTACTTC. Its protein product is CAWSAAVAKNIQYF.

With regard to this clone: A junction end diverges from the germline sequence, so it may reflect a read error. Additional DNA sequences in this sample encode the identical CDR3. This chain joins TRBV29-1 and TRBJ1-1, with D possibly TRBD1 on 5 matching bases. This CDR3 has 10 residues. Germline loops: CDR1 SQVTM, CDR2 ANQGSEA. The CDR3 is CSGEDSEAFF. The DNA of the CDR3 is TGCAGCGGTGAAGACAGTGAAGCTTTCTTT. Complete variable domain (other parts from reference TRBV29-1 and TRBJ1-1): SAVISQKPSRDICQRGTSLTIQCQVDSQVTMMFWYRQQPGQSLTLIATANQGSEATYESGFVIDKFPISRPNLTFSTLTVSNMSPEDSSIYLCSGEDSEAFFGQGTRLTVV.

This clone occurred once. The chain recombines TRBV27 with TRBJ2-7, with D perhaps matching TRBD1 or TRBD2 (5 bases each). With 0 bases removed from V and 6 bases from J, the gap between germline ends came to 6 bases. Germline V lookup: CDR1 MNHEY, CDR2 SMNVEV (reference sequence). The CDR3 length is 12 residues. This CDR3 is CASSLSGVEQYF. CDR3 DNA: TGTGCCAGCAGTTTATCGGGGGTCGAGCAGTACTTC.

V is TRBV29-1 and J is TRBJ2-7; no definite D call. Trimming stripped 5 bases from V and 3 bases from J, with 14 bases between. The CDR3 runs 13 residues. Germline CDR1 reads SQVTM; CDR2 reads ANQGSEA. Here the CDR3 DNA reads TGCAGCGTTATGTCCGGTTCAAACTACGAGCAGTACTTC. Its translation: CSVMSGSNYEQYF.

V and J are TRBV29-1 and TRBJ1-2, with 8 positions matching TRBD1. Unmatched junction bases numbered 10, after V lost 0 bases and J lost 4 bases. Germline V gives CDR1 SQVTM, CDR2 ANQGSEA. This CDR3 spans 16 amino acids. The CDR3 protein is CSVEDQNGQGGYGYTF. The CDR3 nucleotides read TGCAGCGTTGAAGACCAAAACGGACAGGGAGGCTATGGCTACACCTTC.

V and J are TRBV29-1 and TRBJ2-3; TRBD2 matches at 13 bases. The CDR3 runs to 16 residues. With V trimmed by 6 bases and J by 0 bases, 6 bases remained unmatched. Germline values: CDR1 SQVTM, CDR2 ANQGSEA. The CDR3 coding sequence is TGCAGCGTCGGGACTAGCGGGGCACCTAGCACAGATACGCAGTATTTT. It codes for CSVGTSGAPSTDTQYF.

V usage is TRBV29-1 and J usage is TRBJ2-7; 7 nucleotides line up with TRBD1. V lost 6 bases and J lost 3; bases outside the gene matches: 8. The CDR3 is 13 residues long. Germline lookup yields CDR1 SQVTM and CDR2 ANQGSEA. The DNA of the CDR3 is TGCAGCGTGACGTTCCGGGACAGCTACGAGCAGTACTTC. Translation gives CSVTFRDSYEQYF.

Comments on this clone: Other DNA sequences in this sample translate to the same CDR3. The rearrangement uses TRBV11-2 and TRBJ1-1; D not certain. Trimming took off 0 bases at V and 2 bases at J, with 4 bases between the two ends. Germline CDR1 and CDR2: SGHAT and FQNNGV. The length of the CDR3 is 13 residues. The CDR3 bases are TGTGCCAGCAGCTTAGACCTTAACACTGAAGCTTTCTTT. It is translated as CASSLDLNTEAFF.

This sequence joins TRBV19 and TRBJ1-1, with D hard to call. Germline V gene data show CDR1 as LNHDA and CDR2 as SQIVND (reference sequence). Trimming shortened V by 6 bases and J by 5 bases, and 7 bases separated the two germline ends. The CDR3 extends over 11 amino acids. CDR3 sequence: CASRLGTEAFF. CDR3 nucleotide sequence: TGTGCCAGTAGGCTGGGGACTGAAGCTTTCTTT.